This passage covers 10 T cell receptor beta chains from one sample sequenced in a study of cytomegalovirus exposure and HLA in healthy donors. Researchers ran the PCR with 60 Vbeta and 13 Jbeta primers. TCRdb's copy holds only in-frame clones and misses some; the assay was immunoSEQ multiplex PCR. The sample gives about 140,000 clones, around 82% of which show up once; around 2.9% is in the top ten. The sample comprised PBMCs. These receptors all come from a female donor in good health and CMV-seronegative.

This CDR3 reads CASRRSGRGWVGETQYF. The CDR3 coding sequence is TGTGCCAGCAGGAGATCGGGTCGGGGATGGGTGGGAGAGACCCAGTACTTC. The chain is built from TRBV27 and TRBJ2-5, with a possible D match to TRBD2 (5 bases). CDR1 is MNHEY and CDR2 is SMNVEV in the germline V gene (reference sequence). This CDR3 comprises 17 residues. V was shortened by 6 bases and J by 4 bases, with 24 bases between the two germline ends.

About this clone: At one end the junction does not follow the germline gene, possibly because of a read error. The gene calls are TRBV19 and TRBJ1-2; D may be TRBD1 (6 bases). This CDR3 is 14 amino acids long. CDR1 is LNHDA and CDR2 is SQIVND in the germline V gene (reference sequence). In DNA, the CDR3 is TGTGCGGTAAAAATAACAGGGACTAACTATGGCTACCCCTTC. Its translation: CAVKITGTNYGYPF.

The CDR3 DNA reads as TGTGCCAGCAGCCGCCCCGGAGGACAGGCCGGCGACACCTTC. Translation gives CASSRPGGQAGDTF. The V gene is TRBV4-2, the J gene TRBJ1-2; 7 bases agree with TRBD1. Germline lookup yields CDR1 LGHNA and CDR2 YNFKEQ. The CDR3 runs to 14 residues. With 4 bases clipped from V and 12 bases from J, the junction kept 14 bases outside the gene matches.

The CDR3 reads CAWSGPGRGKYNEQFF. CDR3 coding DNA: TGTGCCTGGAGCGGACCCGGTCGGGGGAAGTACAATGAGCAGTTCTTC. V and J are TRBV30 and TRBJ2-1, with D possibly matching TRBD2 (6 bases). CDR1 and CDR2 (germline): GTSNPN, SVGIG (reference sequence). This CDR3 spans 16 amino acids. V was trimmed by 3 bases and J by 4 bases, leaving 19 bases between them.

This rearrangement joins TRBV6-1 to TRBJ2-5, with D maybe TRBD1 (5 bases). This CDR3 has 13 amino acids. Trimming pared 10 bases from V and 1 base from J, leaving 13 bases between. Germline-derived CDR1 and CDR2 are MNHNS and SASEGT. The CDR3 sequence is CAINSGRQETQYF. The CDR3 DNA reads TGTGCCATAAACTCAGGGCGCCAAGAGACCCAGTACTTC.

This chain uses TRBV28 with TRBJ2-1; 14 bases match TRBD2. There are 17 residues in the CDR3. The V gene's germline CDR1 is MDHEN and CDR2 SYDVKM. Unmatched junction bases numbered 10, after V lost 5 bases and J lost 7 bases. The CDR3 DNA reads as TGTGCCAGCAGTCCAACTTCCGGGACTAGCGGGAGTAATGAGCAGTTCTTC. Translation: CASSPTSGTSGSNEQFF.

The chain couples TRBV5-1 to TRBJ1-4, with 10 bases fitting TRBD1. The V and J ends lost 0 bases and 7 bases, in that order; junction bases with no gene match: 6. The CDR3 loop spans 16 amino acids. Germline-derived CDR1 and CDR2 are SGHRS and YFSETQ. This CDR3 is CASSLGDRGEGEKLFF. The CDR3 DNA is TGCGCCAGCAGCTTGGGGGACAGGGGAGAGGGTGAAAAACTGTTTTTT.

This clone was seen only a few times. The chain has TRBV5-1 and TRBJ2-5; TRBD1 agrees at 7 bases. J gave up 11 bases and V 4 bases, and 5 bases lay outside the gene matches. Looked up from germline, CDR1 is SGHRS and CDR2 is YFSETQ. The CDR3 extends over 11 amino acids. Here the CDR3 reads CASSDLGQQYF. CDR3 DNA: TGCGCCAGCAGCGACTTGGGACAGCAGTACTTC.

CDR3 coding DNA: TGTGCCAGCAGCTTAGATCGGGGAATTGGCACAGATACGCAGTATTTT. This translates into CASSLDRGIGTDTQYF. This rearrangement joins TRBV7-9 to TRBJ2-3; a possible D gene is TRBD2 (5 bases). Trimming left V 1 base short and J 1 base short, with 12 bases between. This CDR3 is built from 16 residues. Looked up from germline, CDR1 is SEHNR and CDR2 is FQNEAQ (reference sequence).

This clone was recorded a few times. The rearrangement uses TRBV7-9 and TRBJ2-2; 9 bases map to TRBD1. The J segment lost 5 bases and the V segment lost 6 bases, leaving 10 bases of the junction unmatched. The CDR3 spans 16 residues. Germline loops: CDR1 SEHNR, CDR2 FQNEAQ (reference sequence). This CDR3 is CASRHTGTGSTGELFF. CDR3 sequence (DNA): TGTGCCAGCAGGCACACCGGGACAGGGAGTACCGGGGAGCTGTTTTTT. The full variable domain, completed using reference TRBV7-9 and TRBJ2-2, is DTGVSQNPRHKITKRGQNVTFRCDPISEHNRLYWYRQTLGQGPEFLTYFQNEAQLEKSRLLSDRFSAERPKGSFSTLEIQRTEQGDSAMYLCASRHTGTGSTGELFFGEGSRLTVL.